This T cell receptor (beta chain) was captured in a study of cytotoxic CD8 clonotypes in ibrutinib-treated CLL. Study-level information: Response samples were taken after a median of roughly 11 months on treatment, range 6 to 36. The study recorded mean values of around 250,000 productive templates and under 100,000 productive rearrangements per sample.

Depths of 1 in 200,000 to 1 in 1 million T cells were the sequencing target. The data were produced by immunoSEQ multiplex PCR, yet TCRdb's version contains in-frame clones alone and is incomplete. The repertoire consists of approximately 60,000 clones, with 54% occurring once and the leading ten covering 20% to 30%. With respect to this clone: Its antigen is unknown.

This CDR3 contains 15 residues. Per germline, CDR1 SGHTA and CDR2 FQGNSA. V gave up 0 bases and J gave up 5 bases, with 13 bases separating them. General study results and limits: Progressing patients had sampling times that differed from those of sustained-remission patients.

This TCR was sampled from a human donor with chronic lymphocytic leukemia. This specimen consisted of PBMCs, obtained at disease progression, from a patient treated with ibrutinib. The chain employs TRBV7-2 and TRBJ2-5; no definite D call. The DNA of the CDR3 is TGTGCCAGCAGCTTAGCGACTCCCCCTCGGGAGACCCAGTACTTC. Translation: CASSLATPPRETQYF.